Listed below are T cell receptor beta chains from one sample, sequenced in a study of OX40 agonist ivuxolimab in advanced cancers. The protocol was immunoSEQ multiplex PCR, while the TCRdb copy is restricted to in-frame clones and leaves out a portion. The data contain 60,000 to 70,000 clones, around 80% of them seen just once; the ten biggest clones take up more than 1%. Source: CD4+ or CD8+ T cells sorted from blood, taken in a trial of the OX40 agonist ivuxolimab. The receptor source for this set is an adult with an advanced solid tumor such as melanoma, head and neck, liver or kidney cancer. Both conserved end residues are part of each CDR3.

j_call: TRBJ1-1
v_call: TRBV7-2
cdr3_aa: CASRPGQLNTEAFF

j_call: TRBJ2-1
v_call: TRBV4-1
cdr3_aa: CASSQRRTDEQFF

j_call: TRBJ1-2
v_call: TRBV11-2
cdr3_aa: CASSPKTGPSYGGYTF

j_call: TRBJ1-5
v_call: TRBV30
cdr3_aa: CAWQGDSNQPQHF

j_call: TRBJ2-4
v_call: TRBV4-2
cdr3_aa: CASSQDSQGNIQYF

j_call: TRBJ1-2
v_call: TRBV6-1
cdr3_aa: CASSETIYGYTF

j_call: TRBJ1-2
v_call: TRBV18
cdr3_aa: CASSPGQGFGYTF

j_call: TRBJ2-4
v_call: TRBV19
cdr3_aa: CASSIGTVGNIQYF

j_call: TRBJ2-7
v_call: TRBV14
cdr3_aa: CASSQGDTLRGEQQQYF

j_call: TRBJ1-2
v_call: TRBV29-1
cdr3_aa: CSVPGEGGYYGYTF

j_call: TRBJ1-5
v_call: TRBV15
cdr3_aa: CATSRATDQPQHF

j_call: TRBJ1-3
v_call: TRBV6-1
cdr3_aa: CASSEIYSGSSGNTIYF

j_call: TRBJ1-2
v_call: TRBV12-5
cdr3_aa: CASGLVGTAMWGYTF

j_call: TRBJ2-3
v_call: TRBV30
cdr3_aa: CGGGQDTQYF

j_call: TRBJ2-3
v_call: TRBV19
cdr3_aa: CASRLGGGTDTQYF

j_call: TRBJ2-7
v_call: TRBV11-2
cdr3_aa: CASSSRPGQGEQYF

j_call: TRBJ2-7
v_call: TRBV5-1
cdr3_aa: CASSPSGPSYEQYF

j_call: TRBJ1-1
v_call: TRBV10-1
cdr3_aa: CASSSEGSTEAFF

j_call: TRBJ1-2
v_call: TRBV7-2
cdr3_aa: CASTTYREQGYGYTF

j_call: TRBJ2-3
v_call: TRBV7-3
cdr3_aa: CASSSSTDTQYF

j_call: TRBJ2-1
v_call: TRBV2
cdr3_aa: CASQIYNEQFF

j_call: TRBJ2-2
v_call: TRBV7-8
cdr3_aa: CASSLEGQVNTGELFF

j_call: TRBJ2-5
v_call: TRBV30
cdr3_aa: CAWSVLGVGTQYF

j_call: TRBJ2-5
v_call: TRBV5-1
cdr3_aa: CASSLPGTGSPFETQYF

j_call: TRBJ1-2
v_call: TRBV6-1
cdr3_aa: CASSLEQANYGYTF

j_call: TRBJ1-1
v_call: TRBV2
cdr3_aa: CASRRQSMNTEAFF

j_call: TRBJ1-5
v_call: TRBV6-1
cdr3_aa: CASSGRDSNQPQHF

j_call: TRBJ1-2
v_call: TRBV6-1
cdr3_aa: CASSADSGGYGYTF

j_call: TRBJ2-7
v_call: TRBV11-2
cdr3_aa: CASSSISRLAGPPYEQYF

j_call: TRBJ1-2
v_call: TRBV5-6
cdr3_aa: CASSLVGRTNYGYTF

j_call: TRBJ1-1
v_call: TRBV6-1
cdr3_aa: CASKRVMNTEAFF

j_call: TRBJ2-7
v_call: TRBV27
cdr3_aa: CASRPTGQRTYEQYF

j_call: TRBJ2-5
v_call: TRBV7-3
cdr3_aa: CASSYRGGQAGQTQYF

j_call: TRBJ1-1
v_call: TRBV12-5
cdr3_aa: CASGLVGGAGNTEAFF

j_call: TRBJ1-6
v_call: TRBV12-5
cdr3_aa: CASGWETGGTPLHF

j_call: TRBJ1-4
v_call: TRBV7-9
cdr3_aa: CASSLSGAGLNEKLFF

j_call: TRBJ2-7
v_call: TRBV2
cdr3_aa: CASRSGGVDEQYF

j_call: TRBJ1-4
v_call: TRBV18
cdr3_aa: CASSPLQGNEKLFF

j_call: TRBJ2-7
v_call: TRBV7-2
cdr3_aa: CASSLFSVDEQYF

j_call: TRBJ1-2
v_call: TRBV2
cdr3_aa: CASSWDSYGYTF

j_call: TRBJ2-3
v_call: TRBV4-1
cdr3_aa: CASSQDRAVTDTQYF

j_call: TRBJ1-1
v_call: TRBV14
cdr3_aa: CASSQANTEAFF

j_call: TRBJ2-5
v_call: TRBV2
cdr3_aa: CVTGPQETQYF

j_call: TRBJ2-1
v_call: TRBV7-8
cdr3_aa: CASSPLGLVKNEQFF

j_call: TRBJ1-5
v_call: TRBV6-4
cdr3_aa: CAGTGAGNQPQHF

j_call: TRBJ2-5
v_call: TRBV5-4
cdr3_aa: CASSLGPGKETQYF

j_call: TRBJ1-2
v_call: TRBV2
cdr3_aa: CASMTETRGRNGYTF

j_call: TRBJ1-1
v_call: TRBV9
cdr3_aa: CASSVEGGAGEAFF

j_call: TRBJ1-1
v_call: TRBV6-6
cdr3_aa: CASRGRAGGFTEAFF

j_call: TRBJ2-2
v_call: TRBV14
cdr3_aa: CASSQWQGIDTGELFF

j_call: TRBJ1-2
v_call: TRBV4-1
cdr3_aa: CASSYFSTSGIRGGYTF

j_call: TRBJ2-3
v_call: TRBV2
cdr3_aa: CASGTASTDTQYF

j_call: TRBJ2-4
v_call: TRBV5-8
cdr3_aa: CASSIWTLAKNIQYF

j_call: TRBJ2-1
v_call: TRBV5-4
cdr3_aa: CASSSAGPREQFF

j_call: TRBJ2-3
v_call: TRBV9
cdr3_aa: CASSAGSTTTDTQYF